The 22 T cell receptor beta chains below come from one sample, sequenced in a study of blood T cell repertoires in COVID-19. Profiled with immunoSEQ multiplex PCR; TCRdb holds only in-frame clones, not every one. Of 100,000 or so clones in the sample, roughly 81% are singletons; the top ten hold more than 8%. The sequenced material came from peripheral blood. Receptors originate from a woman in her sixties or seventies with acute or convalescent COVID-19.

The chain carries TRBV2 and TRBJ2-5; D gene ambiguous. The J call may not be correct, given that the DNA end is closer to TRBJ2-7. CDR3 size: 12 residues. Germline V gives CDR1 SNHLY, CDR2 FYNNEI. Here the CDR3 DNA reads TGTGCCAGCAGTGAGATCTCCTACGAGCAGTACTTC. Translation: CASSEISYEQYF.

The CDR3 loop is CASSLESSTDTQYF. As DNA, the CDR3 is TGTGCCAGCAGCTTAGAGTCGAGCACAGATACGCAGTATTTT. The V call is TRBV11-2, the J call TRBJ2-3; D is undetermined. The CDR3 totals 14 residues. Germline values: CDR1 SGHAT, CDR2 FQNNGV. Trimming pared 0 bases from V and 0 bases from J, leaving 4 bases between.

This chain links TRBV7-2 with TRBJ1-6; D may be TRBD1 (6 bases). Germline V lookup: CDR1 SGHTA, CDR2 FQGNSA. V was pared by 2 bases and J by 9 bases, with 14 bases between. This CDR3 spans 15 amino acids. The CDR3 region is CASSLRDMGISPLHF. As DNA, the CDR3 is TGTGCCAGCAGCTTAAGGGACATGGGGATTTCACCCCTCCACTTT.

The CDR3 DNA follows: TGTGCCAGCAGCCAAGAGGACTACCCCCTTCGGCAGTACTTC. The encoded protein is CASSQEDYPLRQYF. The chain is built from TRBV3-1 (or the pseudogene TRBV3-2) and TRBJ2-7, with D perhaps TRBD2 (6 bases). Trimming shortened V by 0 bases and J by 9 bases, and 15 bases separated the two germline ends. Per the germline V gene, CDR1 is LGHDT and CDR2 is YNNKEL (reference sequence). The CDR3 extends over 14 amino acids.

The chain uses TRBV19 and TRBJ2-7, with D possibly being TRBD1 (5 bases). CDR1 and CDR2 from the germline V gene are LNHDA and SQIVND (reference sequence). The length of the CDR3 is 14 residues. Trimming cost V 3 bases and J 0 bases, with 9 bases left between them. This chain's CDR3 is CASSIAGSSYEQYF. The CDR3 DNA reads TGTGCCAGTAGTATCGCAGGGTCCTCCTACGAGCAGTACTTC.

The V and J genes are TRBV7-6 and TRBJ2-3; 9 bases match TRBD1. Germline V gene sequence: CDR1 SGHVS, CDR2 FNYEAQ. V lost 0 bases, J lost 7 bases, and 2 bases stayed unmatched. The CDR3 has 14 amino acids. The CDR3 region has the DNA TGTGCCAGCAGCTTAGCGGGGACAGGGAATACGCAGTATTTT. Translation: CASSLAGTGNTQYF.

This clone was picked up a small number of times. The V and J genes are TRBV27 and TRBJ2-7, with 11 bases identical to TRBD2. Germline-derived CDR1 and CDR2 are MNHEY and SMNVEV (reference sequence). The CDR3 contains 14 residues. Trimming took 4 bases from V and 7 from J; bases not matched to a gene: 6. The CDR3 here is CASSSSGTSGEQYF. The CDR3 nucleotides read TGTGCCAGCAGTTCATCCGGGACTAGCGGAGAGCAGTACTTC.

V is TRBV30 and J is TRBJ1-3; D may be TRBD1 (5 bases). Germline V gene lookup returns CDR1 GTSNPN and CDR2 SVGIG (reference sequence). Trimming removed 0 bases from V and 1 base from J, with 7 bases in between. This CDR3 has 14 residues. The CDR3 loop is CAWSVGQSGNTIYF. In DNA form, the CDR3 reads TGTGCCTGGAGTGTGGGGCAATCTGGAAACACCATATATTTT.

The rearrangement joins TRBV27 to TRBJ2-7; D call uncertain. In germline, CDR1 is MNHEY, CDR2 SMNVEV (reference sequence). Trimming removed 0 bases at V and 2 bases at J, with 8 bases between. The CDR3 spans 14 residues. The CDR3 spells CASSLSDTAYEQYF. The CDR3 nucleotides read TGTGCCAGCAGTTTATCCGACACCGCCTACGAGCAGTACTTC.

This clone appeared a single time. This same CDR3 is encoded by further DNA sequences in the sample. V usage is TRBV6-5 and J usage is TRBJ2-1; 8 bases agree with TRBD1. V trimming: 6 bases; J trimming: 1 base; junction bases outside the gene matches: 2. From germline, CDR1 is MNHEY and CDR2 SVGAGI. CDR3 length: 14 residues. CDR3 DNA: TGTGCCAGCAGAAGACAGGGGTCCTACAATGAGCAGTTCTTC. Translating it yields CASRRQGSYNEQFF.

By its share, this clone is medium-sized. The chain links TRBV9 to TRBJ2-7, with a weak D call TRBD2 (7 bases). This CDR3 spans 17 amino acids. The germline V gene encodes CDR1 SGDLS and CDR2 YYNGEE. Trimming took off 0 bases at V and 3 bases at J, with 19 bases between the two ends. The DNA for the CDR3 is TGTGCCAGCAGCGTAGCGGCGGGGGCCTTTGGGGTCTACGAGCAGTACTTC. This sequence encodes CASSVAAGAFGVYEQYF.

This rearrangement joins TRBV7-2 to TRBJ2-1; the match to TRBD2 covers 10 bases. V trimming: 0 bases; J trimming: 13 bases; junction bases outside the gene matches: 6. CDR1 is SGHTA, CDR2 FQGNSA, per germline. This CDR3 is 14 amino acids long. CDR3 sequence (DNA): TGTGCCAGCAGCTTAGCTGGACTAGCGGAGGAACAGTTCTTC. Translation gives CASSLAGLAEEQFF.

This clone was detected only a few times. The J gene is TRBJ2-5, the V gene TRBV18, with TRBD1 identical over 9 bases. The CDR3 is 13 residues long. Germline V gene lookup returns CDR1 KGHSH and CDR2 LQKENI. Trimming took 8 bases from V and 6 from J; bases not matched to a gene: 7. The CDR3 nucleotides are TGTGCCAGCGGTGGGACAGGGAAACAGACCCAGTACTTC. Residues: CASGGTGKQTQYF.

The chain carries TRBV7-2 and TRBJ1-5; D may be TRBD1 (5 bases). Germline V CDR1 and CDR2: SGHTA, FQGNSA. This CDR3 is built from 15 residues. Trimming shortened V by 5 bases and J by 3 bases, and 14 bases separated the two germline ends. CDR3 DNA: TGTGCCAGCAGCCTCGCCGCAGGGAACAATCAGCCCCAGCATTTT. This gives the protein CASSLAAGNNQPQHF.

CDR3 loop: CASSEEGGTSGVRDTQYF. The DNA of the CDR3 is TGTGCCAGCAGTGAAGAGGGGGGGACTAGCGGGGTAAGAGATACGCAGTATTTT. V usage is TRBV2 and J usage is TRBJ2-3; 13 nucleotides match TRBD2. The germline V gene encodes CDR1 SNHLY and CDR2 FYNNEI. Germline trimming cut 1 base from V and 5 bases from J; bases unmatched to any gene: 9. The CDR3 spans 18 residues.

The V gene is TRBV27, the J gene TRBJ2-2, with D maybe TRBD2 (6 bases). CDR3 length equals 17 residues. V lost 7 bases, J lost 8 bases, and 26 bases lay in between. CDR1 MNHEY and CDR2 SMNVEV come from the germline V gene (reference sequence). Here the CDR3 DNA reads TGTGCCAGCACGAAAGTCGGGACTTGGCATATCGCGGGGGAGCTGTTTTTT. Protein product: CASTKVGTWHIAGELFF.

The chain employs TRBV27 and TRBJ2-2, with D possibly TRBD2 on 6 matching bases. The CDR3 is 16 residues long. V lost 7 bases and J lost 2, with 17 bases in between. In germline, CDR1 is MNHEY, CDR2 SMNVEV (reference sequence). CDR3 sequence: CASMLKAGLNTGELFF. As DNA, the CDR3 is TGTGCCAGCATGTTAAAGGCGGGGCTAAACACCGGGGAGCTGTTTTTT.

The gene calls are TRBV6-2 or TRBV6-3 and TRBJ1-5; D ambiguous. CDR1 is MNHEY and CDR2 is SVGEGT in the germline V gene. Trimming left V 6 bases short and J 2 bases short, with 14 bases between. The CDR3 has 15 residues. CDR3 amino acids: CASSPRGQGNQPQHF. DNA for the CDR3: TGTGCCAGCAGCCCGCGGGGTCAAGGCAATCAGCCCCAGCATTTT.

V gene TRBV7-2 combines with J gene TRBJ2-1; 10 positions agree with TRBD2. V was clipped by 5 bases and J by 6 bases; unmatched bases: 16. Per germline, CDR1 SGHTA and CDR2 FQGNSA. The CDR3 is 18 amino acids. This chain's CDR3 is CASSPRFRAGGRRNEQFF. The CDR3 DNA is TGTGCCAGCAGCCCTAGATTCCGAGCGGGAGGGAGGCGCAATGAGCAGTTCTTC.

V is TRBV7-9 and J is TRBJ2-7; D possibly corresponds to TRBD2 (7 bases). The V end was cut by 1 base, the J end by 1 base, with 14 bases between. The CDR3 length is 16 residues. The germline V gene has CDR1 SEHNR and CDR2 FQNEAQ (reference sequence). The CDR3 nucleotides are TGTGCCAGCAGCTTAGTCGGGGGGCAAAGGTCCTACGAGCAGTACTTC. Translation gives CASSLVGGQRSYEQYF.

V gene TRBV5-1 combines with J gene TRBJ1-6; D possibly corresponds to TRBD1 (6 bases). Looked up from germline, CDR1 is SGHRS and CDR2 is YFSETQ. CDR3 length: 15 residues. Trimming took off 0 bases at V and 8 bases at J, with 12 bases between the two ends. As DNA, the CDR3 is TGCGCCAGCAGCTTGGCAGGGGCCCAGCATTCACCCCTCCACTTT. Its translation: CASSLAGAQHSPLHF.

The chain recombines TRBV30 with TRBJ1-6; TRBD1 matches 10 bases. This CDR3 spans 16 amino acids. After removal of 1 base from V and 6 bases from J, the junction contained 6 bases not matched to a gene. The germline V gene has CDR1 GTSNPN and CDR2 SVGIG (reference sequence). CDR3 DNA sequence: TGTGCCTGGAGTGGACGACAGGGGGCTGGTAATTCACCCCTCCACTTT. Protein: CAWSGRQGAGNSPLHF.